A selection of T cell receptor beta chains follows, all from one sample in a study of identical twins. TCRdb independently ran MiXCR on the 5' RACE reads; one entry per CDR3 protein. The sample consists of roughly 1.6 million distinct CDR3 sequences, roughly 35% of them appearing once. The sequenced sample was cord blood. The receptors here all came from a newborn girl in good health. Both conserved end residues are part of each CDR3. Each record gives: D gene, J gene, clone size, V gene, CDR3 DNA, CDR3 protein. D genes are given only for firm matches. Only part of the rows carry a size: once, few, many, or a class if the clone is expanded.

TRBD1,TRBJ1-5,-,TRBV28,TGTGCCAGCAGTTTTGGGGGGACAGTGTCTAATCAGCCCCAGCATTTT,CASSFGGTVSNQPQHF
TRBD1,TRBJ1-2,-,TRBV6-5,TGTGTCAGCAGTCAGGGGGCGGCTGGCTACACCTTC,CVSSQGAAGYTF
-,TRBJ2-3,-,TRBV6-6,TGTGCCAGCAGTTACTCGGGGGATGGCACAGATACGCAGTATTTT,CASSYSGDGTDTQYF
-,TRBJ2-5,few,TRBV27,TGTGCCAGCAGAACTCGACACCTACAAGAGACCCAGTACTTC,CASRTRHLQETQYF
-,TRBJ2-7,few,TRBV29-1,TGCAGCCCTTTGGGGGACTTAGGCCCCAATGAGCAGTACTTC,CSPLGDLGPNEQYF
TRBD2,TRBJ2-1,-,TRBV27,TGTGCCAGCAGTTTCACGACTAGCGGTTACAATGAGCAGTTCTTC,CASSFTTSGYNEQFF
-,TRBJ2-7,-,TRBV15,TGTGCCACCAGCAGAGTTCAGGGCTACGAGCAGTACTTC,CATSRVQGYEQYF
-,TRBJ2-5,-,TRBV4-2,TGTGCCAGCAGCTGGCTGAGTAGAGAGACCCAGTACTTC,CASSWLSRETQYF
TRBD2,TRBJ2-7,-,TRBV13,TGTGCCAGCAGCCCCCGGCTAGCGGGAGCAGTAGTCGGCTACGAGCAGTACTTC,CASSPRLAGAVVGYEQYF
-,TRBJ2-7,few,TRBV19,TGTGCCGTGCGCTCCCGACAGAGGTACTTC,CAVRSRQRYF
TRBD2,TRBJ2-7,-,TRBV20-1,TGCAGTGCTGTTGGGACTAGCGGACCAAGCTCCTACGAGCAGTACTTC,CSAVGTSGPSSYEQYF
TRBD2,TRBJ2-3,few,TRBV11-2,TGTGCCAGCAGCCCTGGACTAGCGGGGGCGTCTGGGGATACGCAGTATTTT,CASSPGLAGASGDTQYF
TRBD2,TRBJ2-1,-,TRBV4-2,TGTGCCAGCAGCCAAGATCTTTGGCTAGCGGGAGTCTACAATGAGCAGTTCTTC,CASSQDLWLAGVYNEQFF
TRBD1,TRBJ2-1,few,TRBV5-1,TGCGCCAGCAGCTTGGATTTTCGGACAGGGGGCCCCTACAATGAGCAGTTCTTC,CASSLDFRTGGPYNEQFF
TRBD2,TRBJ2-5,-,TRBV7-9,TGTGCCAGCAGCTTTGCTAGCGGGGGGCTGGAGACCCAGTACTTC,CASSFASGGLETQYF
-,TRBJ2-7,few,TRBV4-1,TGCGCCAGCAGCCAAGATCTATGGGCGCTCTCCTACGAGCAGTACTTC,CASSQDLWALSYEQYF
-,TRBJ2-1,-,TRBV2,TGTGCCAGCAGCGAACCCGGACTGGTTTACAATGAGCAGTTCTTC,CASSEPGLVYNEQFF
TRBD2,TRBJ2-7,-,TRBV6-5,TGTGCCAGCAGTTACTCTTCAGGACTAGCGGGAGCCTCCTACGAGCAGTACTTC,CASSYSSGLAGASYEQYF
TRBD1,TRBJ2-1,-,TRBV11-1,TGTGCCAGCAGCCGGACAGGGGGCGTTTACAATGAGCAGTTCTTC,CASSRTGGVYNEQFF
-,TRBJ2-5,-,TRBV4-1,TGCGCCAGCAGTCGGCTACCATTGCAAGAGACCCAGTACTTC,CASSRLPLQETQYF
-,TRBJ2-7,-,TRBV7-9,TGTGCCAGCAGCAGATTGGCAGCCAAGACCTACGAGCAGTACTTC,CASSRLAAKTYEQYF
-,TRBJ1-5,-,TRBV25-1,TGTGCCAGCAGTGAATTCAGGGGCGCATTATCGCCCCAGCATTTT,CASSEFRGALSPQHF
-,TRBJ1-2,few,TRBV6-1,TGTGCCAGCAGTGAAAGTCGTCTAGGATCTAACTATGGCTACACCTTC,CASSESRLGSNYGYTF
TRBD2,TRBJ2-5,-,TRBV15,TGTGCCACCAGCAGAGATCCGGATAGCGGGGGTGAGAATGAGCAGTACTTC,CATSRDPDSGGENEQYF
TRBD1,TRBJ1-1,-,TRBV10-3,TGTGCCATCAGTCCGACAGGGGCCCATGAAGCTTTCTTT,CAISPTGAHEAFF
-,TRBJ1-4,few,TRBV3-1,TGTGCCAGCAGCCAAGAACCCAGGGCCCTTAATGAAAAACTGTTTTTT,CASSQEPRALNEKLFF
-,TRBJ2-1,-,TRBV28,TGTGCCAGCAGTCTACAGGGTGGGACCTACAATGAGCAGTTCTTC,CASSLQGGTYNEQFF
TRBD1,TRBJ1-2,-,TRBV7-2,TGTGCCAGCAGCTCCCTCCTCGGAGGGGGCTCTAACTATGGCTACACCTTC,CASSSLLGGGSNYGYTF
-,TRBJ1-5,-,TRBV20-1,TGCAGTGCTAGAAAGGGTAGTAGCAATCAGCCCCAGCATTTT,CSARKGSSNQPQHF
TRBD2,TRBJ2-3,-,TRBV2,TGTGCCAGCAGTGAAGCGTGGCGGGGGGGCACAGATACGCAGTATTTT,CASSEAWRGGTDTQYF
TRBD2,TRBJ2-1,-,TRBV6-1,TGTGCCAGCAGTCCCCCCCCGGCCCTTGCGGGGGGGCCCAATGAGCAGTTCTTC,CASSPPPALAGGPNEQFF
-,TRBJ2-7,-,TRBV7-2,TGTGCCAGTAGCTTAGCGTACTCTTACTCCTACGAGCAGTACTTC,CASSLAYSYSYEQYF
TRBD1,TRBJ1-4,few,TRBV7-2,TGTGCCAGCAGCCCCTACCGGACAGGGGAGAATGAAAAACTGTTTTTT,CASSPYRTGENEKLFF
-,TRBJ1-2,few,TRBV20-1,TGCAGTGCTGAGAGCGCCTACTATGGCTACACCTTC,CSAESAYYGYTF
-,TRBJ1-5,-,TRBV2,TGTGCCAGCCCCGGGATCACCTTGAGGGTACGCAATCAGCCCCAGCATTTT,CASPGITLRVRNQPQHF
TRBD2,TRBJ2-1,few,TRBV6-1,TGTGCCAGCAGTGCTAGCGGGAGGAGGGGGGACAATGAGCAGTTCTTC,CASSASGRRGDNEQFF
TRBD2,TRBJ2-1,-,TRBV12-3/TRBV12-4,TGTGCCAGCAGTTTTGACCTAGCGGGAGATAGGAGGAATGAGCAGTTCTTC,CASSFDLAGDRRNEQFF
-,TRBJ1-2,-,TRBV14,TGTGCCAGCAGCCAACAGGTCGCTAACTATGGCTACACCTTC,CASSQQVANYGYTF
TRBD1,TRBJ2-4,-,TRBV5-1,TGCGCCAGCAGCTGGACAGGGGGCGCCGCCAAAAACATTCAGTACTTC,CASSWTGGAAKNIQYF
-,TRBJ2-5,few,TRBV3-1,TGTGCCAGCAGCCCCGAGGGCTTTAGCGCAAAGGAGACCCAGTACTTC,CASSPEGFSAKETQYF
TRBD1,TRBJ2-3,-,TRBV27,TGTGCCAGCAGGCCCGGGACAGGGAGGACAGATACGCAGTCTTTT,CASRPGTGRTDTQSF
-,TRBJ2-5,-,TRBV7-2,TGTGCCAGCACCACGGGTGGGGGCCGAACAGAGACCCAGTACTTC,CASTTGGGRTETQYF
-,TRBJ2-7,few,TRBV4-2,TGTGCCAGCAGCGCACCGGGAGCTTTATACGAGCAGTACTTC,CASSAPGALYEQYF
TRBD1,TRBJ1-6,-,TRBV27,TGTGCCAGCAGGTTCGTGACAGGGAATTCACCCCTCCACTTT,CASRFVTGNSPLHF
TRBD1,TRBJ1-3,-,TRBV2,TGTGCCAGCAGTCGAGTCGACAGGGGCCCCTTACACACCATATATTTT,CASSRVDRGPLHTIYF
-,TRBJ2-2,few,TRBV2,TGTGCCAGCAGTGGGGGCAGAGGGGAGCTGTTTTTT,CASSGGRGELFF
TRBD2,TRBJ2-1,-,TRBV20-1,TGCAGTGCTGTCTCTAGCGGGATCGGGGGTGAGCAGTTCTTC,CSAVSSGIGGEQFF
-,TRBJ1-2,-,TRBV20-1,TGCAGTGCTAGGGCAGGGGTCAACTATGGCTACACCTTC,CSARAGVNYGYTF
-,TRBJ1-5,-,TRBV27,TGTGCCAGCAGTCAATGGGACAAAGGGCGAAATCAGCCCCAGCATTTT,CASSQWDKGRNQPQHF
TRBD2,TRBJ2-3,few,TRBV7-2,TGTGCCAGCAGCTTGAGCGGGAATCGAGGTACGCAGTATTTT,CASSLSGNRGTQYF
-,TRBJ1-4,-,TRBV3-1,TGTGCCAGCAGCACAACAGGTACAACTAATGAAAAACTGTTTTTT,CASSTTGTTNEKLFF
-,TRBJ2-2,-,TRBV11-2,TGTGCCAGCAGGCGCTTAAGGAGCGGATCCCTTACCGGGGAGCTGTTTTTT,CASRRLRSGSLTGELFF
-,TRBJ2-4,-,TRBV14,TGTGCCAGCAGCCCTCCCCACAGAAACATTCAGTACTTC,CASSPPHRNIQYF
-,TRBJ2-1,-,TRBV20-1,TGCAGTGCTAGCCAGAGCCGGCCCTCCAATGAGCAGTTCTTC,CSASQSRPSNEQFF